This TCR beta chain was recovered during a study of PD-1 blockade in classical Hodgkin lymphoma. Each patient's relapse followed autologous stem cell transplantation, and brentuximab vedotin exposure varied. Only in-frame clones appear in the TCRdb table, and some are missing; sequencing was by immunoSEQ multiplex PCR. The sample lists fewer than 110,000 clones; approximately 90% were seen once. Germline V lookup: CDR1 MNHNY, CDR2 SVGAGI (reference sequence). The CDR3 loop spans 11 amino acids. V shed 7 bases and J 10 bases; nucleotides not matched to a gene: 3. The chain joins TRBV6-6 to TRBJ1-4; 7 nucleotides match TRBD1. This TCR came from a human donor with classical Hodgkin lymphoma. The material was peripheral blood mononuclear cells (PBMCs), obtained before the second cycle of nivolumab. The CDR3 nucleotides are TGTGCCAGCAAACAGGGGTTAAAACTGTTTTTT. This sequence encodes CASKQGLKLFF.